Each of the 2 T cell receptor beta chains below was sequenced from the same sample in a study of blood T cell repertoires in COVID-19. Profiled with immunoSEQ multiplex PCR; TCRdb holds only in-frame clones, not every one. The sample includes 150,000 to 200,000 clones, over 70% of them seen just once. The specimen was peripheral blood. The receptors come from a man in his 70s with acute or convalescent COVID-19.

The chain uses TRBV24-1 and TRBJ2-2; possible D gene TRBD1, 6 bases. The V end lost 8 bases, the J end lost 5 bases, and 11 bases lay between the germline ends. CDR1 and CDR2 (germline): KGHDR, SFDVKD. CDR3 length: 13 residues. Here the CDR3 DNA reads TGTGCCACCATGGGGGCGCGGACCGGGGAGCTGTTTTTT. It is translated as CATMGARTGELFF.

The rearrangement links TRBV2 to TRBJ2-1; D might be TRBD1 (6 bases). The CDR3 contains 14 residues. Trimming stripped 6 bases from V and 6 bases from J, with 15 bases between. Germline lookup yields CDR1 SNHLY and CDR2 FYNNEI. The CDR3 bases are TGTGCCAGCAGGCAGGGGCTCACCGGCAATGAGCAGTTCTTC. This sequence encodes CASRQGLTGNEQFF.